The clone carrying this T cell receptor (beta chain) was observed a few times. Antigen: not known. The sample originates from a study of regulatory T cells in long-lasting Graves disease. Germline CDR1 MGHRA, CDR2 YSYEKL. This CDR3 has 15 residues. The J segment lost 5 bases and the V segment lost 4 bases, leaving 8 bases of the junction unmatched. Study-wide findings and caveats: TCR diversity was lower in persistent Graves' patients than in newly diagnosed ones. Favored gene segments in persistent disease were TRBV28, TRBJ1-2 and TRBJ2-5.

Both iRepertoire HTBI primers and Arm-PCR of CDR3 regions were used to build the TCR beta libraries. TCRdb fed the multiplex PCR reads into MiXCR, producing one record per CDR3 protein. The data contain some 340,000 distinct CDR3 sequences, 20% to 25% of them seen just once; the ten biggest clones take up approximately 30%. As for time point: persistent/refractory GD, antithyroid drugs over 5 years with positive TRAb. Researchers made the TCR library from RNA that was extracted from PBMCs. The TCR originated in a woman aged 40-49 years with Graves disease. The chain combines TRBV4-1 with TRBJ2-7; 10 nucleotides match TRBD1. The sequencing here drew on peripheral blood mononuclear cells (PBMCs), taken when the disease was refractory, from a patient treated with antithyroid drugs. Here the CDR3 reads CASSRPGQGKNEQYF. In DNA form, the CDR3 reads TGCGCCAGCAGCCGCCCGGGACAGGGGAAAAACGAGCAGTACTTC.